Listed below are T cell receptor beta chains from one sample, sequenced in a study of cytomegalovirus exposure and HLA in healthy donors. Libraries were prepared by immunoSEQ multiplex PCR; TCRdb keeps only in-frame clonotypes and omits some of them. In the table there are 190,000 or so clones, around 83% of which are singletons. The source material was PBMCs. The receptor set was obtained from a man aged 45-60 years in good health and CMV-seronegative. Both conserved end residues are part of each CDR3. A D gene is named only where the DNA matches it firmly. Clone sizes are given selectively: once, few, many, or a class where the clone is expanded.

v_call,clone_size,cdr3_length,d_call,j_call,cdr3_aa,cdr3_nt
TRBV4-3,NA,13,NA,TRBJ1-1,CASSQGLFTEAFF,TGCGCCAGCAGCCAGGGACTTTTTACTGAAGCTTTCTTT
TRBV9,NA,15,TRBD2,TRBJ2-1,CASSELADSYNEQFF,TGTGCCAGCAGCGAACTAGCGGACTCCTACAATGAGCAGTTCTTC
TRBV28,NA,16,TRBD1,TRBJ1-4,CASSESTGVSNEKLFF,TGTGCCAGCAGTGAATCGACAGGGGTGTCTAATGAAAAACTGTTTTTT
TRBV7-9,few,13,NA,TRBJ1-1,CASSPGRGTEAFF,TGTGCCAGCAGCCCCGGGCGGGGCACTGAAGCTTTCTTT
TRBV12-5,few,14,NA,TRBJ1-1,CASASGLMNTEAFF,TGTGCTAGTGCCTCAGGGTTGATGAACACTGAAGCTTTCTTT
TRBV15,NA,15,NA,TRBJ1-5,CATSRHGVSNQPQHF,TGTGCCACCAGCAGGCACGGGGTTAGCAATCAGCCCCAGCATTTT
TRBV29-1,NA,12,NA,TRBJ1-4,CSGGGPGEKLFF,TGCAGCGGCGGGGGGCCGGGGGAAAAACTGTTTTTT
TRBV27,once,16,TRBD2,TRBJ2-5,CASTLRGRADQETQYF,TGTGCCAGTACCCTTCGGGGGAGGGCAGATCAAGAGACCCAGTACTTC
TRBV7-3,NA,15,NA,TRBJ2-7,CASSLGRTRREEQYF,TGTGCCAGCAGCTTGGGGCGGACACGAAGGGAAGAGCAGTACTTC
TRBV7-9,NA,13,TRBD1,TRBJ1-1,CASSDAGGTEAFF,TGTGCCAGCAGCGACGCAGGGGGAACTGAAGCTTTCTTT
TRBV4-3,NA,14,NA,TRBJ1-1,CASSQDPQDQKAFF,TGCGCCAGCAGCCAAGACCCACAGGACCAGAAGGCTTTCTTT
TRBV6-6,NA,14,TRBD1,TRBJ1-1,CASSNRGGNTEAFF,TGTGCCAGCAGTAACAGGGGGGGGAACACTGAAGCTTTCTTT
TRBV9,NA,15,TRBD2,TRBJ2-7,CASSAGLAGGHEQYF,TGTGCCAGCAGCGCTGGACTAGCGGGGGGGCACGAGCAGTACTTC
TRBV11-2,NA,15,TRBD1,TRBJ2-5,CASSLDRGRKGTQYF,TGTGCCAGCAGCTTAGACAGGGGGCGCAAAGGGACCCAGTACTTC
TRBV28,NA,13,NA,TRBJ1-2,CASSLVGGYGYTF,TGTGCCAGCAGTTTGGTGGGGGGCTATGGCTACACCTTC
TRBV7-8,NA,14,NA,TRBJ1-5,CASSLEFRNQPQHF,TGTGCCAGCAGCTTAGAGTTTCGGAATCAGCCCCAGCATTTT
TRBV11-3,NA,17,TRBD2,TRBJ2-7,CASSTRTTSGDSYEQYF,TGTGCCAGCAGCACCCGGACCACTAGCGGGGACTCCTACGAGCAGTACTTC
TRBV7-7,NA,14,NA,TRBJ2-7,CASSLASGVREQYF,TGTGCTAGCAGCTTAGCATCCGGGGTCCGCGAGCAGTACTTC
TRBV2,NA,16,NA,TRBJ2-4,CASSERGRESKNIQYF,TGTGCCAGCAGTGAACGGGGAAGAGAATCCAAAAACATTCAGTACTTC
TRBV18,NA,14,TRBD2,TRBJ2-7,CASSPSGSGHEQYF,TGTGCCAGCTCACCCAGCGGGAGTGGCCACGAGCAGTACTTC
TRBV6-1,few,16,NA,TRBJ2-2,CASSERELDHTGELFF,TGTGCCAGCAGTGAAAGGGAACTAGACCACACCGGGGAGCTGTTTTTT
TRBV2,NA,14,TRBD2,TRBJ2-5,CASSEALAGETQYF,TGTGCCAGCAGTGAAGCGCTAGCGGGAGAGACCCAGTACTTC
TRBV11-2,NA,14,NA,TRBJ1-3,CASSLSGQGNTIYF,TGTGCCAGCAGCTTAAGTGGACAGGGAAACACCATATATTTT
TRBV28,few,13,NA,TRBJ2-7,CASRKQRYYEQYF,TGTGCCAGCAGAAAGCAGCGCTACTACGAGCAGTACTTC
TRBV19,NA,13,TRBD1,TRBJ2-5,CASRGTGQETQYF,TGTGCCAGTAGGGGGACAGGACAAGAGACCCAGTACTTC
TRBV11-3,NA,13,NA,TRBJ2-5,CASSRQIQETQYF,TGTGCCAGCAGCCGACAGATACAAGAGACCCAGTACTTC
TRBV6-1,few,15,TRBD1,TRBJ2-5,CASSVDKGARETQYF,TGTGCCAGCAGTGTGGATAAGGGGGCCAGGGAGACCCAGTACTTC
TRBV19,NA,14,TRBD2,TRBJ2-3,CASSSGGAHITQYF,TGTGCCAGTAGTTCGGGGGGGGCCCATATTACGCAGTATTTT
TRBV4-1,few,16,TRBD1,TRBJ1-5,CASSQQQGAGNQPQHF,TGCGCCAGCAGCCAGCAACAGGGGGCTGGCAATCAGCCCCAGCATTTT
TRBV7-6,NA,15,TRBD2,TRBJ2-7,CASSLTGTSAYEQYF,TGTGCCAGCAGCTTGACCGGGACTAGCGCCTACGAGCAGTACTTC
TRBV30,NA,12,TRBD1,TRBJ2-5,CAWRDPGTGPYF,TGTGCCTGGAGGGATCCCGGGACAGGGCCCTACTTC
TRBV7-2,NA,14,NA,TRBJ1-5,CASSLKQAEQPQHF,TGTGCCAGCAGCTTAAAACAGGCAGAGCAGCCCCAGCATTTT
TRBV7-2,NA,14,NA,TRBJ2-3,CASSLALGTDTQYF,TGTGCCAGCAGCTTAGCGCTAGGCACAGATACGCAGTATTTT
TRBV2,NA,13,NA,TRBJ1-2,CASRAGAGYGYTF,TGTGCCAGCAGAGCGGGGGCGGGCTATGGCTACACCTTC
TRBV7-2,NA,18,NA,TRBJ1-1,CASSFSRGGSNRHTEAFF,TGTGCCAGCAGCTTTTCAAGGGGGGGATCGAACAGACACACTGAAGCTTTCTTT
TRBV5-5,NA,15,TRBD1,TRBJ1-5,CASSRQGSSNQPQHF,TGTGCCAGCAGCCGACAGGGTTCAAGCAATCAGCCCCAGCATTTT
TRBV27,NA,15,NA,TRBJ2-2,CASSLMSGSTGELFF,TGTGCCAGCAGTTTAATGTCGGGGAGCACCGGGGAGCTGTTTTTT
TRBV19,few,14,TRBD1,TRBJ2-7,CASSPRDRAREQYF,TGTGCCAGTAGTCCTAGGGACAGGGCTCGCGAGCAGTACTTC
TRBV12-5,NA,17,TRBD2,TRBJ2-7,CASGRPRGERSSYEQYF,TGTGCTAGTGGTCGACCCCGGGGGGAAAGGAGCTCCTACGAGCAGTACTTC
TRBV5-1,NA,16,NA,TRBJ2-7,CASRGGGQGASYEQYF,TGCGCCAGCAGGGGGGGAGGGCAGGGGGCCTCCTACGAGCAGTACTTC
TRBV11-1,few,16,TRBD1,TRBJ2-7,CASSLSWTGSSYEQYF,TGTGCCAGCAGCTTATCATGGACAGGATCCTCCTACGAGCAGTACTTC
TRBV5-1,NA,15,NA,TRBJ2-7,CASSLASGAPYEQYF,TGCGCCAGCAGCTTGGCCTCGGGTGCCCCCTACGAGCAGTACTTC